This section outlines one TCR beta chain sequence together with its context. This entry comes from a study of blood T cell repertoires in COVID-19. Overall study: PBMCs, B-cell-depleted T cells, or T cells were the source of the cDNA or gDNA that made up the material.

Per the authors' pipeline: Estimation of nucleated cell counts relied on the amplification of reference gene primers. The data were produced by immunoSEQ multiplex PCR, yet TCRdb's version contains in-frame clones alone and is incomplete. V and J calls and clone size are given by that table; D and trimming were obtained from the DNA. The sample includes around 260,000 clones, approximately 90% of them seen just once. V was shortened by 4 bases and J by 1 base, with 11 bases between the two germline ends. Germline assignment: CDR1 SGHNT and CDR2 YYREEE (reference sequence). The CDR3 contains 14 residues.

The TCR sequence derives from a man between 18 and 35 years old with active or convalescent COVID-19. The chain links TRBV5-4 to TRBJ2-5, with D hard to call. Sequencing was performed on peripheral blood. Written as DNA, the CDR3 is TGTGCCAGCAGCGGTGGTGGCGGCCAAGAGACCCAGTACTTC. Its protein product is CASSGGGGQETQYF.